The rows below give T cell receptor beta chains drawn from one sample of a study of cytomegalovirus exposure and HLA in healthy donors. TCRdb's table, derived via immunoSEQ multiplex PCR, lists solely in-frame clones and lacks some. Here the sample spans more than 95,000 clones, around 80% being singletons. The sequencing input was PBMCs. The receptors were gathered from a man under 40 in good health and CMV-seropositive. Each CDR3 is given without its conserved first and last residue. Fields, in order: V gene, CDR3 protein.

v_gene: TRBV2; CDR3aa: ASRLAGDTGELF
v_gene: TRBV12-5; CDR3aa: ASVPSGGVHRKY
v_gene: TRBV5-6; CDR3aa: ASSPDRDGYT
v_gene: TRBV30; CDR3aa: AWAGQTRTDTQY
v_gene: TRBV5-4; CDR3aa: ASSFRDRGEAF
v_gene: TRBV7-9; CDR3aa: ASSLGYSSGNTIY
v_gene: TRBV10-3; CDR3aa: AISGDRGKPQH
v_gene: TRBV7-9; CDR3aa: ASSLDSSGYEKLF
v_gene: TRBV28; CDR3aa: ASTLIGFGQGYEQY
v_gene: TRBV27; CDR3aa: ASRPTEYSYEQY
v_gene: TRBV10-1; CDR3aa: ASSESLGAKNTEAF
v_gene: TRBV20-1; CDR3aa: SVVRGNIQY
v_gene: TRBV11-1; CDR3aa: ASSFSGGSGTEAF
v_gene: TRBV4-1; CDR3aa: ASSQEAIVYGELF
v_gene: TRBV7-9; CDR3aa: ASSPGSYEQY
v_gene: TRBV5-6; CDR3aa: ASSRDNQPQH
v_gene: TRBV27; CDR3aa: ASSWGQGGAYEQY
v_gene: TRBV11-2; CDR3aa: ASNPGLAGGSSYNEQF
v_gene: TRBV19; CDR3aa: ASSETVNTEAF
v_gene: TRBV9; CDR3aa: ASNSGGYEQY
v_gene: TRBV28; CDR3aa: ASSSGVELVQPQH
v_gene: TRBV6-1; CDR3aa: ASSRSGANEQF
v_gene: TRBV9; CDR3aa: ASSVGGSGGADEQF
v_gene: TRBV6-4; CDR3aa: ASSDVAGSQYNEQF
v_gene: TRBV7-2; CDR3aa: ASSLGGGADRH
v_gene: TRBV2; CDR3aa: ASSSGGGSTGELF
v_gene: TRBV4-1; CDR3aa: ASSPGLAGVETQY
v_gene: TRBV5-4; CDR3aa: ASSSASVQETQY
v_gene: TRBV5-1; CDR3aa: ASSFGTGDEKLF
v_gene: TRBV2; CDR3aa: ASSVHRDLQETQY
v_gene: TRBV7-9; CDR3aa: ASSLGGGGPYEQY
v_gene: TRBV6-6; CDR3aa: ASSYGSPGTGELF
v_gene: TRBV2; CDR3aa: ASSRVDEKLF
v_gene: TRBV5-1; CDR3aa: ASSLGRGGEYGYT
v_gene: TRBV5-1; CDR3aa: ASSTGATNEKLF
v_gene: TRBV7-2; CDR3aa: ASSPGTGYTGELF
v_gene: TRBV2; CDR3aa: ASSEGQGGWEKLF
v_gene: TRBV6-6; CDR3aa: ASRSKPQH